This is a list of T cell receptor beta chains from one sample in a study of cytomegalovirus exposure and HLA in healthy donors. Repertoires were generated with immunoSEQ multiplex PCR, while TCRdb's copy carries only in-frame clones and drops some. The table has under 140,000 clones, about three quarters seen once. The source material was PBMCs. The receptors were sampled from a woman in her fifties or sixties in good health and CMV-seropositive. Both conserved end residues are part of each CDR3.

j_call: TRBJ1-3
v_call: TRBV5-4
cdr3_aa: CASSGPIGVYRNTIYF

j_call: TRBJ1-1
v_call: TRBV7-3
cdr3_aa: CASSYAGTTASEAFF

j_call: TRBJ2-7
v_call: TRBV7-9
cdr3_aa: CASSPRDRSYEQYF

j_call: TRBJ2-2
v_call: TRBV11-1
cdr3_aa: CASSLTGGAVGELFF

j_call: TRBJ2-5
v_call: TRBV28
cdr3_aa: CASQASGKETQYF

j_call: TRBJ1-5
v_call: TRBV9
cdr3_aa: CASSVAREGQPQHF

j_call: TRBJ2-1
v_call: TRBV9
cdr3_aa: CASSAGTSYYNEQFF

j_call: TRBJ1-4
v_call: TRBV7-9
cdr3_aa: CASSPKGTGEKLFF

j_call: TRBJ1-5
v_call: TRBV29-1
cdr3_aa: CSVGGAYNQPQHF

j_call: TRBJ1-2
v_call: TRBV19
cdr3_aa: CASSSRQGTNYGYTF

j_call: TRBJ2-2
v_call: TRBV28
cdr3_aa: CASSSGLAGSGELFF

j_call: TRBJ1-1
v_call: TRBV29-1
cdr3_aa: CSVGVDSQNTEAFF

j_call: TRBJ1-1
v_call: TRBV27
cdr3_aa: CASRPWDRLMNTEAFF

j_call: TRBJ2-1
v_call: TRBV7-6
cdr3_aa: CASRSTSGTGGNEQFF

j_call: TRBJ2-1
v_call: TRBV5-4
cdr3_aa: CASSLARAFNEQFF

j_call: TRBJ2-3
v_call: TRBV9
cdr3_aa: CASSVVQGFTDTQYF

j_call: TRBJ2-7
v_call: TRBV28
cdr3_aa: CASSLSQPGRYEQYF

j_call: TRBJ1-1
v_call: TRBV28
cdr3_aa: CASSLGGRLNTEAFF

j_call: TRBJ2-1
v_call: TRBV9
cdr3_aa: CASSGGQGLGTSFTYNEQFF

j_call: TRBJ2-1
v_call: TRBV5-3
cdr3_aa: CARSPGTSETPFSYNEQFF

j_call: TRBJ1-1
v_call: TRBV4-1
cdr3_aa: CASSQLILLEAFF

j_call: TRBJ2-7
v_call: TRBV9
cdr3_aa: CASSVFPGQPGLAAQGRSYEQYF

j_call: TRBJ2-3
v_call: TRBV5-1
cdr3_aa: CASSLTGEADTQYF

j_call: TRBJ1-1
v_call: TRBV27
cdr3_aa: CASSFRDTTEAFF